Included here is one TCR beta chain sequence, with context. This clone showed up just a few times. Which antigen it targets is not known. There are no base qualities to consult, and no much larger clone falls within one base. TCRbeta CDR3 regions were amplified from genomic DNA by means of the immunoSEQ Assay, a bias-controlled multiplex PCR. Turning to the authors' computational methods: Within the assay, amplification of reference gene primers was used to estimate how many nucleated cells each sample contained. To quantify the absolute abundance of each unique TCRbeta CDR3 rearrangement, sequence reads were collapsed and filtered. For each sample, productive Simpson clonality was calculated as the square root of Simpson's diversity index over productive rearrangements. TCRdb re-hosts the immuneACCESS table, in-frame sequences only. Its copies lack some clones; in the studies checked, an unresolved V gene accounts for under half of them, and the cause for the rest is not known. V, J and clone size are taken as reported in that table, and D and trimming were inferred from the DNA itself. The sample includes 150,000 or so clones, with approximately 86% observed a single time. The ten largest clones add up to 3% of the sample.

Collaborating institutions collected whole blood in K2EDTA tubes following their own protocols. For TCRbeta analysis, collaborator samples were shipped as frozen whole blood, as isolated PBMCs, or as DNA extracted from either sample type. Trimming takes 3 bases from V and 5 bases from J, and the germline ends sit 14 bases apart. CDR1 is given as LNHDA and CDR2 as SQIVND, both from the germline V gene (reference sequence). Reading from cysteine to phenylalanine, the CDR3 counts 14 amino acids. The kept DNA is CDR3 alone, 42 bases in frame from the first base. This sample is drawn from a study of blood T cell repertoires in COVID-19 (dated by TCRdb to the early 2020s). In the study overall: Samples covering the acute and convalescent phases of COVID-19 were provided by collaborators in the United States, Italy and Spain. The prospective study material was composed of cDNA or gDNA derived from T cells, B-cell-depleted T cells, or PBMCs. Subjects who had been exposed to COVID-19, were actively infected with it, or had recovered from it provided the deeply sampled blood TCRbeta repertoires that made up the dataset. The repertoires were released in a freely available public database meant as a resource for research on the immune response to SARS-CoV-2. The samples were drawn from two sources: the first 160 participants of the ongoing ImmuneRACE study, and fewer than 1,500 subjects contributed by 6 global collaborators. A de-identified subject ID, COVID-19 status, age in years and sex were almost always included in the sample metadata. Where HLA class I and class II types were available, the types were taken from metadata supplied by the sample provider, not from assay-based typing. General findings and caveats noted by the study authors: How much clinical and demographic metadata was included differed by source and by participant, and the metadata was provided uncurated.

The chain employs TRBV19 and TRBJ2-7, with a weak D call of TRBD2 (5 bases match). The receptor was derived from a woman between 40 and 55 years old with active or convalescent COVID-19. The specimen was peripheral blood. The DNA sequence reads TGTGCCAGTAGTATTTCGGGGATCGTCCACGAGCAGTACTTC. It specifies CASSISGIVHEQYF.